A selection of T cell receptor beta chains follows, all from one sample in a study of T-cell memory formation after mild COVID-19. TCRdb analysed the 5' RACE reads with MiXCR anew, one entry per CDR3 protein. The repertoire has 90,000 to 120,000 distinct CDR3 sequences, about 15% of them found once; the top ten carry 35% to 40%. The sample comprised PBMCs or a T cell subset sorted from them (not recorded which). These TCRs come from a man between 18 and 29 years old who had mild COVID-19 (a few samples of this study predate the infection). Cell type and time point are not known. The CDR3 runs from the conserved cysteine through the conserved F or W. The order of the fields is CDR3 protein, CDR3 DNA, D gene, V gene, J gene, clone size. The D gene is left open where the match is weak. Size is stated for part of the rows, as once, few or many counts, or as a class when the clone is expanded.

CDR3: CASSSGGLNQPQHF
DNA: TGTGCCAGCAGTTCCGGGGGGCTCAATCAGCCCCAGCATTTT
D: .
V: TRBV9
J: TRBJ1-5
size: .

CDR3: CASSLTIAGSSYNEQFF
DNA: TGTGCCAGCAGCTTGACCATAGCGGGTAGCTCCTACAATGAGCAGTTCTTC
D: TRBD2
V: TRBV7-9
J: TRBJ2-1
size: many

CDR3: CSARKPQGETEAFF
DNA: TGCAGTGCTAGAAAACCACAGGGGGAAACTGAAGCTTTCTTT
D: TRBD1
V: TRBV20-1
J: TRBJ1-1
size: .

CDR3: CASSQLLEDTQYF
DNA: TGTGCCAGCAGCCAATTGCTAGAGGATACGCAGTATTTT
D: .
V: TRBV3-1
J: TRBJ2-3
size: many

CDR3: CASSLAPSGGANTGELFF
DNA: TGTGCCAGCAGCTTAGCGCCTAGCGGGGGGGCGAACACCGGGGAGCTGTTTTTT
D: TRBD2
V: TRBV7-6
J: TRBJ2-2
size: few

CDR3: CASSYSSRATRGSPLHF
DNA: TGTGCCAGCAGTTACTCGAGCCGGGCCACCCGGGGTTCACCCCTCCACTTT
D: .
V: TRBV6-5
J: TRBJ1-6
size: few

CDR3: CASRKTGGNEQFF
DNA: TGTGCCAGCAGGAAAACAGGGGGGAATGAGCAGTTCTTC
D: TRBD1
V: TRBV7-9
J: TRBJ2-1
size: .

CDR3: CASSLGQGAIETQYF
DNA: TGTGCCAGCAGTTTGGGTCAGGGGGCAATAGAGACCCAGTACTTC
D: TRBD1
V: TRBV12-3/TRBV12-4
J: TRBJ2-5
size: medium-sized

CDR3: CASSFPGQGIETQYF
DNA: TGTGCCAGCAGTTTCCCGGGACAGGGTATAGAGACCCAGTACTTC
D: TRBD1
V: TRBV28
J: TRBJ2-5
size: .

CDR3: CSVDGQGSADTQYF
DNA: TGCAGCGTTGACGGGCAGGGGAGCGCAGATACGCAGTATTTT
D: .
V: TRBV29-1
J: TRBJ2-3
size: .

CDR3: CASRLQGKEETQYF
DNA: TGTGCCAGCAGATTACAGGGGAAGGAAGAGACCCAGTACTTC
D: TRBD1
V: TRBV6-5
J: TRBJ2-5
size: few

CDR3: CASSFPEAGANVLTF
DNA: TGTGCCAGCAGCTTCCCAGAAGCTGGGGCCAACGTCCTGACTTTC
D: .
V: TRBV7-9
J: TRBJ2-6
size: few

CDR3: CASSLALPLADTQYF
DNA: TGTGCCAGCAGTTTAGCTCTCCCTTTGGCAGATACGCAGTATTTT
D: .
V: TRBV27
J: TRBJ2-3
size: few

CDR3: CASSYGQGYVYGYTF
DNA: TGTGCCAGCAGCTACGGACAGGGCTACGTCTATGGCTACACCTTC
D: TRBD1
V: TRBV7-3
J: TRBJ1-2
size: many

CDR3: CASSPVGRGYGYTF
DNA: TGTGCCAGCAGCCCGGTGGGCAGGGGCTATGGCTACACCTTC
D: .
V: TRBV6-5
J: TRBJ1-2
size: .

CDR3: CSARRSSGLQETQYF
DNA: TGCAGTGCTAGACGGTCTAGCGGTTTACAAGAGACCCAGTACTTC
D: TRBD2
V: TRBV20-1
J: TRBJ2-5
size: .

CDR3: CASSSVPPAVYEQYF
DNA: TGTGCCAGCAGTTCAGTTCCCCCTGCCGTCTACGAGCAGTACTTC
D: .
V: TRBV6-2/TRBV6-3
J: TRBJ2-7
size: many

CDR3: CASSQDRLSGQGQETQYF
DNA: TGCGCCAGCAGCCAAGACAGGTTATCGGGACAGGGTCAAGAGACCCAGTACTTC
D: TRBD1
V: TRBV4-3
J: TRBJ2-5
size: many

CDR3: CASRATGGNEQFF
DNA: TGTGCCAGCAGAGCAACAGGGGGCAATGAGCAGTTCTTC
D: TRBD1
V: TRBV7-9
J: TRBJ2-1
size: .

CDR3: CASGYTTRTDEQFF
DNA: TGTGCCAGCGGGTACACTACGCGTACGGATGAGCAGTTCTTC
D: .
V: TRBV7-9
J: TRBJ2-1
size: many

CDR3: CASSQSGSYNEQFF
DNA: TGTGCCAGCAGCCAATCGGGCTCCTACAATGAGCAGTTCTTC
D: .
V: TRBV12-3/TRBV12-4
J: TRBJ2-1
size: .

CDR3: CASSPGGGVHEQFF
DNA: TGTGCCAGCAGTCCAGGCGGGGGGGTGCACGAGCAGTTCTTC
D: TRBD2
V: TRBV12-3/TRBV12-4
J: TRBJ2-1
size: few

CDR3: CASSPLGGFSSQPQHF
DNA: TGTGCCAGCAGCCCCCTCGGAGGGTTCTCTAGTCAGCCCCAGCATTTT
D: .
V: TRBV7-2
J: TRBJ1-5
size: few

CDR3: CASSLTGSLSTGELFF
DNA: TGTGCCAGCAGCTTAACGGGCAGTCTTAGCACCGGGGAGCTGTTTTTT
D: .
V: TRBV7-3
J: TRBJ2-2
size: few

CDR3: CASSRAYDGQYF
DNA: TGTGCCAGCAGCCGAGCCTACGATGGGCAGTACTTC
D: .
V: TRBV3-1
J: TRBJ2-7
size: .

CDR3: CASSLIDEQFF
DNA: TGTGCCAGCAGCCTGATAGATGAGCAGTTCTTC
D: .
V: TRBV7-2
J: TRBJ2-1
size: few

CDR3: CASSSQGRDTEAFF
DNA: TGTGCCAGCAGCTCCCAGGGGCGGGATACTGAAGCTTTCTTT
D: .
V: TRBV7-3
J: TRBJ1-1
size: .

CDR3: CASSLRHYYEQYF
DNA: TGTGCCAGCAGTTTACGTCACTACTACGAGCAGTACTTC
D: .
V: TRBV27
J: TRBJ2-7
size: few

CDR3: CASSLPGRRYSNQPQHF
DNA: TGTGCCAGTAGCCTCCCGGGGAGAAGATATAGCAATCAGCCCCAGCATTTT
D: .
V: TRBV19
J: TRBJ1-5
size: few

CDR3: CASSPGYNQPQHF
DNA: TGTGCCAGCAGCCCGGGGTACAATCAGCCCCAGCATTTT
D: .
V: TRBV5-6
J: TRBJ1-5
size: many

CDR3: CASLVAGGADNEQFF
DNA: TGTGCCAGCCTTGTCGCGGGGGGGGCCGACAATGAGCAGTTCTTC
D: TRBD2
V: TRBV7-2
J: TRBJ2-1
size: many

CDR3: CASSYHSGELFF
DNA: TGTGCCAGCAGTTACCATTCGGGGGAGCTGTTTTTT
D: .
V: TRBV6-5
J: TRBJ2-2
size: once

CDR3: CASSLAPGTAETQYF
DNA: TGTGCCAGCAGCTTAGCACCCGGGACAGCCGAGACCCAGTACTTC
D: TRBD1
V: TRBV7-6
J: TRBJ2-5
size: .

CDR3: CASSYASGGEKLFF
DNA: TGTGCCAGCAGTTACGCGTCAGGAGGTGAAAAACTGTTTTTT
D: .
V: TRBV6-2/TRBV6-3
J: TRBJ1-4
size: .

CDR3: CASSEDVAGSSEQFF
DNA: TGTGCCAGCAGTGAAGATGTAGCGGGGTCGAGTGAGCAGTTCTTC
D: TRBD2
V: TRBV6-4
J: TRBJ2-1
size: many

CDR3: CASSQEVRRGHYEQYF
DNA: TGTGCCAGCAGCCAGGAGGTCCGCAGGGGGCATTACGAGCAGTACTTC
D: TRBD1
V: TRBV5-6
J: TRBJ2-7
size: .

CDR3: CSVEKDTYNEQFF
DNA: TGCAGCGTTGAAAAGGACACTTACAATGAGCAGTTCTTC
D: .
V: TRBV29-1
J: TRBJ2-1
size: .

CDR3: CASSLASWGAVNYGYTF
DNA: TGTGCCAGCAGCTTAGCGAGCTGGGGGGCTGTTAACTATGGCTACACCTTC
D: .
V: TRBV7-2
J: TRBJ1-2
size: few

CDR3: CSVKSGSTDTQYF
DNA: TGCAGCGTTAAGTCCGGCAGCACAGATACGCAGTATTTT
D: .
V: TRBV29-1
J: TRBJ2-3
size: many